The clone carrying this TCR beta chain has just a few counts. Its antigen is unknown. From 5'RACE with constant-segment primers came TCR alpha and TCR beta cDNA libraries that carried sample barcodes and UMIs. One entry per CDR3 protein results from TCRdb running MiXCR on the 5' RACE reads. The repertoire includes about 190,000 distinct CDR3 sequences, roughly a tenth of them detected once, and 2.5% to 3.5% sits in the top ten. The V and J ends lost 4 bases and 5 bases, in that order; junction bases with no gene match: 8. Germline V gene lookup returns CDR1 MNHEY and CDR2 SVGEGT. CDR3 length equals 16 residues. These data originate in a study of T-cell memory formation after mild COVID-19. About the research overall: The TCR clusters were mostly specific to one donor. Broader study findings: Memory from before infection featured some responding clones, which suggests cross-reactive memory joined.

The chain couples TRBV6-2 or TRBV6-3 to TRBJ2-3, with TRBD2 matching 11 bases. This receptor was obtained from a man younger than 30 who had mild COVID-19 (a few samples of this study predate the infection). Cell type and time point are not known. Material for sequencing was PBMCs or a T cell subset sorted from them (not recorded which). The CDR3: CASSSSTSGAVDTQYF. CDR3 nucleotide sequence: TGTGCCAGCAGTTCCTCGACTAGCGGGGCGGTAGATACGCAGTATTTT.